This T cell receptor beta chain was observed in a study of cytomegalovirus exposure and HLA in healthy donors (dated by TCRdb to between 2016 and 2019). Broadly, across the study: According to a later analysis, the 110 or so validation repertoires were produced on the same platform as the 700 or so repertoires of the first cohort. Along with the roughly 610-subject first cohort, a separate validation cohort of over a hundred different subjects was used. The study aimed to test whether signatures of past pathogen exposure could be identified by cataloging public T cell receptors. High-throughput TCR immunosequencing, statistical association of individual TCRs with disease status, and machine learning were combined to predict cytomegalovirus infection status.

This clone was observed a handful of times. Its antigen is unknown. It has no much larger one-base neighbor in the sample; base qualities were not kept. The library was obtained by the immunoSEQ multiplex PCR assay. On the study's bioinformatics: A statistical classification framework was built to diagnose cytomegalovirus status from the catalog of TCR beta chain sequences. This immuneACCESS table, as held by TCRdb, lists in-frame sequences with V and J called but not all clones. Of the missing ones, under half trace to an unresolved V gene in checked studies; the others have no known cause. V and J calls and clone size are copied from that table; D and trimming were computed from the DNA. The sample has 210,000 or so clones on record, approximately 86% of them singletons. The ten largest clones add up to around 3% of the sample. The CDR3 runs 15 residues from the cysteine to the phenylalanine. The read is trimmed to its CDR3 DNA, 45 bases read in frame from base 1. V loses 0 bases, J loses 3 bases, and the germline ends lie 12 bases apart. Per the germline V gene (reference sequence), LNHDA is the CDR1 and SQIVND is the CDR2.

Separate from the roughly 700-subject first cohort, the validation cohort of about 120 subjects was the group to which the donors belonged. Broader findings and caveats from the paper: In vitro tests confirmed that a few of the cytomegalovirus-associated TCR beta chains recognize cytomegalovirus antigens. The study listed 164 TCR beta chains as associated with cytomegalovirus. According to the authors, the approach could potentially be generalized to other disease states and immunological phenotypes. In both the original and validation cohorts, the classifier was reported to diagnose cytomegalovirus status with high specificity and sensitivity. Most TCR sequences were observed very rarely across donors, whereas some public TCRs were present in many individuals. All 120 or so repertoires were used to score co-occurrence in the validation cohort in a later analysis, because that analysis had no HLA typing for the cohort. Of the cluster scores, 85% to 95% were above 0 in a later analysis, which found that TCRs clustered in the first cohort also tended to co-occur in the roughly 130 validation repertoires.

The clonotype comes from a woman younger than 35 in good health and CMV-seronegative. The sample comprised PBMCs. The chain uses TRBV19 and TRBJ2-7; TRBD1 is perhaps the D gene, given 5 matching bases. The sequenced DNA: TGTGCCAGTAGTATAGATCTGGGGCGGAACTACGAGCAGTACTTC. It is translated as CASSIDLGRNYEQYF.